This passage covers 20 T cell receptor beta chains from one sample sequenced in a study of molecular identifiers for immune sequencing clone quantification. TCRdb used MiXCR to reprocess the PCR reads, holding one entry per CDR3 protein. This table has about 630,000 distinct CDR3 sequences, roughly 27% appearing once. Sequencing was done on a sample of naive CD8+ T cells from blood, with Jurkat cell RNA spiked in. This sample's subset: FACS-sorted CD8+CD4-CCR7+CD45RA+ naive T cells. The receptors come from a human donor in good health. Some libraries in this study had Jurkat cell RNA spiked in.

This clonotype was observed a few times. This chain connects TRBV20-1 to TRBJ1-5; 7 bases are a match to TRBD1. The germline V gene encodes CDR1 DFQATT and CDR2 SNEGSKA (reference sequence). The CDR3 sequence is 15 residues long. Germline trimming cut 3 bases from V and 0 bases from J; bases unmatched to any gene: 5. This chain's CDR3 is CSARRDRYSNQPQHF. The CDR3 DNA reads as TGCAGTGCTAGGAGGGACAGATATAGCAATCAGCCCCAGCATTTT.

This clonotype was observed many times. This rearrangement joins TRBV4-1 to TRBJ1-1; D is possibly TRBD1 (5 bases). Per the germline V gene, CDR1 is MGHRA and CDR2 is YSYEKL. The CDR3 contains 14 residues. Trimming shortened V by 4 bases and J by 4 bases, and 13 bases separated the two germline ends. Here the CDR3 DNA reads TGCGCCAGCAGCCTGGGACCGCTGAGCACTGAAGCTTTCTTT. Translated, it gives CASSLGPLSTEAFF.

This clonotype was observed many times. The chain recombines TRBV20-1 with TRBJ2-3; 13 positions agree with TRBD2. The CDR3 extends over 21 amino acids. The germline gives CDR1 DFQATT, CDR2 SNEGSKA (reference sequence). J was trimmed by 4 bases and V by 0 bases; bases with no gene match: 19. The CDR3 reads CSARDPAAQLAGGPGADTQYF. The CDR3 region has the DNA TGCAGTGCTAGAGACCCGGCGGCCCAACTAGCGGGGGGGCCAGGGGCAGATACGCAGTATTTT.

The chain carries TRBV29-1 and TRBJ2-7, with TRBD1 matching over 11 bases. This CDR3 spans 13 amino acids. The V segment lost 6 bases and the J segment 3 bases; nucleotides outside the gene matches: 4. Germline V CDR1 and CDR2: SQVTM, ANQGSEA. CDR3 in amino acids: CSVRTGGIYEQYF. The CDR3 DNA reads as TGCAGCGTCCGGACAGGGGGCATCTACGAGCAGTACTTC.

This clonotype was counted ten times or more. This rearrangement joins TRBV13 to TRBJ2-3, with D possibly matching TRBD2 (6 bases). Germline lookup yields CDR1 PRHDT and CDR2 FYEKMQ (reference sequence). The germline V and J ends were trimmed by 8 bases and 1 base, with 16 bases remaining between them. This CDR3 region has 15 residues. CDR3 coding DNA: TGTGCCAGCGGGGGGAACGACCTTGGCACAGATACGCAGTATTTT. This sequence encodes CASGGNDLGTDTQYF.

About this clonotype: The germline gene is not matched at one end of the junction; a read error may be the cause. This chain joins TRBV4-3 and TRBJ2-7, with 9 positions matching TRBD1. Germline V gene sequence: CDR1 LGHNA, CDR2 YSLEER. This CDR3 spans 14 amino acids. The CDR3, as DNA: TGCGCCAGCGGCCAAGGGACAGGGAACTACGAGCAGTACTTC. It encodes CASGQGTGNYEQYF.

The chain recombines TRBV4-1 with TRBJ1-6; a possible D gene is TRBD1 (6 bases). V lost 5 bases to trimming and J lost 9 bases, with 14 bases between them. Germline V lookup: CDR1 MGHRA, CDR2 YSYEKL. The CDR3 length is 14 residues. This CDR3 reads CASSTRTVSSPLHF. The CDR3 coding sequence is TGCGCCAGCAGCACCCGGACAGTAAGTTCACCCCTCCACTTT.

Ten or more counts support this clonotype. The chain combines TRBV5-4 with TRBJ1-2; TRBD1 might be the D (5 bases). The V end lost 5 bases, the J end lost 5 bases, and 16 bases lay between the germline ends. The V gene's germline CDR1 is SGHNT and CDR2 YYREEE (reference sequence). This CDR3 spans 14 amino acids. The CDR3 reads CASREQGVAYGYTF. The DNA of the CDR3 is TGTGCCAGCAGGGAACAAGGGGTTGCGTATGGCTACACCTTC.

This chain links TRBV12-3 or TRBV12-4 with TRBJ2-2; no reliable D call. Trimming removed 3 bases from V and 6 bases from J, with 8 bases in between. This CDR3 contains 13 residues. The CDR3 DNA sequence: TGTGCCAGCAGTTTTGGTTACGCCGGGGAGCTGTTTTTT. The encoded protein is CASSFGYAGELFF.

As to this clonotype: A clone one base away is much larger, so this may be a read error. V is TRBV24-1 and J is TRBJ2-1; TRBD2 matches 12 bases. From germline, CDR1 is KGHDR and CDR2 SFDVKD. V was pared by 4 bases and J by 8 bases, with 14 bases of the junction left unmatched. The CDR3 runs to 18 residues. The CDR3 loop is CATSETPKTSGSLYEQFF. The CDR3 DNA sequence: TGTGCCACCAGTGAGACACCCAAGACTAGCGGGAGTTTGTATGAGCAGTTCTTC.

This clonotype was counted many times. The V call is TRBV7-6, the J call TRBJ2-5, with D tentatively TRBD2 (6 bases). The CDR3 covers 14 residues. The germline V gene has CDR1 SGHVS and CDR2 FNYEAQ. The V gene lost 1 base and the J gene lost 3 bases, with 9 bases spanning the gap. CDR3 nucleotide sequence: TGTGCCAGCAGCTTAGATGGACTAAAAGAGACCCAGTACTTC. Translated, it gives CASSLDGLKETQYF.

This clonotype has more than one count but fewer than ten. The rearrangement uses TRBV13 and TRBJ1-3, with D hard to call. CDR3 length equals 15 residues. CDR1 PRHDT and CDR2 FYEKMQ come from the germline V gene (reference sequence). Deletions cut 6 bases from V and 0 bases from J, with 12 bases between. The DNA of the CDR3 is TGTGCCAGCAGGCAGATGAGTAACTCTGGAAACACCATATATTTT. Its translation is CASRQMSNSGNTIYF.

In regard to this clonotype: A read error is possible here, since a much larger clone lies one base away. The chain has TRBV5-1 and TRBJ2-5; 9 bases map to TRBD1. The V segment lost 0 bases and the J segment 7 bases; nucleotides outside the gene matches: 7. From germline, CDR1 is SGHRS and CDR2 YFSETQ. CDR3 length: 15 residues. CDR3 loop: CASSLGQGVGGTQYF. CDR3 in DNA: TGCGCCAGCAGCTTGGGACAGGGGGTCGGAGGGACCCAGTACTTC.

Ten or more counts support this clonotype. This sequence joins TRBV7-9 and TRBJ2-2; D gene ambiguous. Looked up from germline, CDR1 is SEHNR and CDR2 is FQNEAQ (reference sequence). V was trimmed by 3 bases and J by 4 bases, leaving 3 bases between them. The CDR3 contains 12 residues. CDR3: CASSFGTGELFF. The CDR3 region has the DNA TGTGCCAGCAGCTTTGGCACCGGGGAGCTGTTTTTT.

Concerning this clonotype itself: A clone one base away is much larger, so this may be a read error. The chain carries TRBV29-1 and TRBJ2-7, with D perhaps matching TRBD2 (5 bases). V lost 4 bases, J lost 0 bases, and 10 bases lay in between. The CDR3 has 13 amino acids. Germline V lookup: CDR1 SQVTM, CDR2 ANQGSEA. CDR3: CSVVGENSYEQYF. As DNA, the CDR3 is TGCAGCGTTGTCGGGGAAAACTCCTACGAGCAGTACTTC.

This clonotype was counted a few times. The chain employs TRBV27 and TRBJ2-3; 10 bases fit TRBD2. The germline V gene encodes CDR1 MNHEY and CDR2 SMNVEV (reference sequence). V lost 6 bases to trimming and J lost 4 bases; unmatched junction nucleotides: 10. The CDR3 sequence is 16 residues long. CDR3 region: CASSEGAGGLADTQYF. CDR3 DNA: TGTGCCAGCAGCGAAGGAGCGGGGGGGCTCGCAGATACGCAGTATTTT.

This sequence joins TRBV20-1 and TRBJ1-1; possibly TRBD1 for D (5 bases). V was pared by 3 bases and J by 0 bases, with 14 bases between. The germline V gene has CDR1 DFQATT and CDR2 SNEGSKA (reference sequence). This CDR3 has 15 residues. The CDR3 nucleotides are TGCAGTGCTAGGGGTATCCCGGGGGTGAACACTGAAGCTTTCTTT. This translates into CSARGIPGVNTEAFF.

This chain links TRBV28 with TRBJ1-5, with unresolved D. V shed 7 bases and J shed 4 bases, with 11 bases lying between them. Germline CDR1 reads MDHEN; CDR2 reads SYDVKM. The CDR3 covers 13 residues. CDR3 bases: TGTGCCAGCACCCAAGACTGGAATCAGCCCCAGCATTTT. This codes for CASTQDWNQPQHF.

This sequence joins TRBV9 and TRBJ2-7; D is ambiguous. The CDR3 runs 13 residues. Per the germline V gene, CDR1 is SGDLS and CDR2 is YYNGEE. The V end lost 3 bases, the J end lost 7 bases, and 14 bases lay between the germline ends. CDR3 in DNA: TGTGCCAGCAGCGGCCGGGCCCCTGGGGAGCAGTACTTC. Encoded protein: CASSGRAPGEQYF.

There are many counts of this clonotype. The rearrangement links TRBV7-9 to TRBJ1-4; D gene unclear. CDR1 SEHNR and CDR2 FQNEAQ come from the germline V gene (reference sequence). The CDR3 is 14 residues long. Between the trimmed V and J ends, which lost 1 base and 5 bases, there was a span of 8 bases. The chain's CDR3 is CASSLVSPNEKLFF. Written as DNA, the CDR3 is TGTGCCAGCAGCTTAGTTTCCCCAAATGAAAAACTGTTTTTT.